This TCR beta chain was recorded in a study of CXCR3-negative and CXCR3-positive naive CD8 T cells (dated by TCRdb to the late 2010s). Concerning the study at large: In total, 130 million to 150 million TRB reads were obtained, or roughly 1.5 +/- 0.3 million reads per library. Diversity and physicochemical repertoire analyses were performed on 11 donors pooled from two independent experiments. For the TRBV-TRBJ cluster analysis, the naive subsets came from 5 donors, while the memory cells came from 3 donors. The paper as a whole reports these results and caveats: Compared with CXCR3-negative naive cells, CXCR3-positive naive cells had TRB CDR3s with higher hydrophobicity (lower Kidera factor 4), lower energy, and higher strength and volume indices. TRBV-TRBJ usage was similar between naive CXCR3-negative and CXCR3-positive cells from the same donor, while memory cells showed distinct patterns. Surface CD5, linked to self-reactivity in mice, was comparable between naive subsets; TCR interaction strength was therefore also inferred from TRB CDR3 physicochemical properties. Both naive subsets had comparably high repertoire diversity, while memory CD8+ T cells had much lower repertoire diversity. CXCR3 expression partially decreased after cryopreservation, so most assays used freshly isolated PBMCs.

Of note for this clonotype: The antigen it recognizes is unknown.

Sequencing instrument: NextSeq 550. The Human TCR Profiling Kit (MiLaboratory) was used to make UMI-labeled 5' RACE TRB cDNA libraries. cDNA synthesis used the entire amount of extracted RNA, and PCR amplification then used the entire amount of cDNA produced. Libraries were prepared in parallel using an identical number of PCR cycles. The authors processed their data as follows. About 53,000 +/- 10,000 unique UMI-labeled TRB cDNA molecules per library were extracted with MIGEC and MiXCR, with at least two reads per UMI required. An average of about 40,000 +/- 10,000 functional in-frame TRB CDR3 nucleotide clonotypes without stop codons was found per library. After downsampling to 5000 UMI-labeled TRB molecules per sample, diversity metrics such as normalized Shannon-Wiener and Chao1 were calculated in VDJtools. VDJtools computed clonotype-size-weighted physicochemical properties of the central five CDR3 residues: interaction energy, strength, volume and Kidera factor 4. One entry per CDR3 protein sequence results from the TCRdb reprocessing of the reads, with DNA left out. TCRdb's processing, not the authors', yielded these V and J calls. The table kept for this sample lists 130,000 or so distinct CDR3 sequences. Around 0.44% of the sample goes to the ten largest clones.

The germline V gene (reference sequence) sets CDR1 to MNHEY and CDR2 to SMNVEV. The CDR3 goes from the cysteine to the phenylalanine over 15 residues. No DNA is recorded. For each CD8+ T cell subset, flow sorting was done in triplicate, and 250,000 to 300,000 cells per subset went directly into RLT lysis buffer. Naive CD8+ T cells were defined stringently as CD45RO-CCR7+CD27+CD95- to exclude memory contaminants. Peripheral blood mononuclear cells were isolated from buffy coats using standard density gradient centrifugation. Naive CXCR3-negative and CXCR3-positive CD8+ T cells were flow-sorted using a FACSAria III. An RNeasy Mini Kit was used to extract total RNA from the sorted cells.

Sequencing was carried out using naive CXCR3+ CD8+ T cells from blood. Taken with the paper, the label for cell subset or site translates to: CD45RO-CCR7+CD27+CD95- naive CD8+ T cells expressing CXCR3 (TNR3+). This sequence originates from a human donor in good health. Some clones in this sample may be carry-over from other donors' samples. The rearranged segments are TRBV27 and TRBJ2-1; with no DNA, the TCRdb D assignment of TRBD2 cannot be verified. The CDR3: CASSLSQGPFNEQFF.